The clone carrying this T cell receptor (beta chain) is a singleton in its sample. This sample is drawn from a study of T cells after somatic rescue of genetic block. TCRdb keeps only in-frame clones here, not all; method: immunoSEQ multiplex PCR. The data hold about 16,000 clones, with roughly two thirds observed a single time. This CDR3 region has 12 residues. Germline CDR1 reads SGHTA; CDR2 reads FQGTGA. Trimming removed 3 bases at V and 6 bases at J, with 8 bases between. The sample consisted of peripheral blood mononuclear cells (PBMCs). This rearrangement joins TRBV7-3 to TRBJ1-1; D is unresolved. The clonotype comes from a boy younger than 18. This chain's CDR3 is CASSFHTPEAFF. Here the CDR3 DNA reads TGTGCCAGCAGCTTTCATACCCCTGAAGCTTTCTTT.